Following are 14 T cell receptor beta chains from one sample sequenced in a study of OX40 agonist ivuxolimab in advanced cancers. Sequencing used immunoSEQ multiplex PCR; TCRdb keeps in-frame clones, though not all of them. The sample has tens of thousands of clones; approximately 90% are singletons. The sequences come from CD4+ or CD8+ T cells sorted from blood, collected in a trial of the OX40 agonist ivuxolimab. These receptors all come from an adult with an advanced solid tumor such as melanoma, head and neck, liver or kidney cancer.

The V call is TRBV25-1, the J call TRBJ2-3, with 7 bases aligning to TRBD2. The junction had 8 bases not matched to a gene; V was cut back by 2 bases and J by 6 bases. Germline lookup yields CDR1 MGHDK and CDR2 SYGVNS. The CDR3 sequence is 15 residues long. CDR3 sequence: CASSESGTRADTQYF. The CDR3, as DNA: TGTGCCAGCAGTGAAAGCGGGACCCGCGCGGATACGCAGTATTTT.

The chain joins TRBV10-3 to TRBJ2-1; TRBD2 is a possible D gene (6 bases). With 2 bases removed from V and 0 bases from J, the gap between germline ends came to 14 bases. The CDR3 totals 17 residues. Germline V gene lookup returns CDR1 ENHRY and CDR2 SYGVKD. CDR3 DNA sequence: TGTGCCATCAGTGAGCCGATAGCGGTGGGCTCCTACAATGAGCAGTTCTTC. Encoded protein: CAISEPIAVGSYNEQFF.

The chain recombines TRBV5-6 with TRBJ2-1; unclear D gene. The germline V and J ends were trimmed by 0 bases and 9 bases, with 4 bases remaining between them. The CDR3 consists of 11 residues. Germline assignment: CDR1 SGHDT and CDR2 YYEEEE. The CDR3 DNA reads TGTGCCAGCAGCTTGGTCTTTGAGCAGTTCTTC. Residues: CASSLVFEQFF.

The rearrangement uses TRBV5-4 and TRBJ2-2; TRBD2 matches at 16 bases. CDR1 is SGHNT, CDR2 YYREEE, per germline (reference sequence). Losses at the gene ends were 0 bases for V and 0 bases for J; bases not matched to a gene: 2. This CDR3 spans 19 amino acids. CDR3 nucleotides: TGTGCCAGCAGCTTGGCAGGGACTAGCGGGAGGGCGAACACCGGGGAGCTGTTTTTT. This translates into CASSLAGTSGRANTGELFF. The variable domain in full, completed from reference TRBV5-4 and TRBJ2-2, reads ETGVTQSPTHLIKTRGQQVTLRCSSQSGHNTVSWYQQALGQGPQFIFQYYREEENGRGNFPPRFSGLQFPNYSSELNVNALELDDSALYLCASSLAGTSGRANTGELFFGEGSRLTVL.

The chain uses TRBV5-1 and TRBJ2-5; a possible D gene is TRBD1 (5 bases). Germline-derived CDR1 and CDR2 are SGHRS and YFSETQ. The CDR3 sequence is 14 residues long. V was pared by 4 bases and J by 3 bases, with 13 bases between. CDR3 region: CASSADRVEETQYF. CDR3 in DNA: TGCGCCAGCAGCGCCGACAGAGTTGAAGAGACCCAGTACTTC.

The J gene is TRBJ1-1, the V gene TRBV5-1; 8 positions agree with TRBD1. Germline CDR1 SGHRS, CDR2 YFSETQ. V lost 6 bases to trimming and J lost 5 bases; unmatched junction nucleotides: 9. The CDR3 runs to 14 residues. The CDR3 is CASTLGQGGTEAFF. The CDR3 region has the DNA TGCGCCAGCACCCTAGGACAGGGTGGGACTGAAGCTTTCTTT.

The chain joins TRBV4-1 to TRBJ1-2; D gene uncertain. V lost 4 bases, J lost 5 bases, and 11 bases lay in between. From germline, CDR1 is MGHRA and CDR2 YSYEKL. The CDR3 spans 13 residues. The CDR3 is CASSRLGRYGYTF. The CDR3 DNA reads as TGCGCCAGCAGCCGACTCGGACGGTATGGCTACACCTTC.

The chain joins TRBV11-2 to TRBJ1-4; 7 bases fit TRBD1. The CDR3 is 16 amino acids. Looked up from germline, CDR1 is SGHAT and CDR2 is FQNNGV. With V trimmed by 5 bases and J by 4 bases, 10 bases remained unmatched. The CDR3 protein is CASSHSSGQFNEKLFF. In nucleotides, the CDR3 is TGTGCCAGCAGCCATTCTTCGGGACAGTTTAATGAAAAACTGTTTTTT.

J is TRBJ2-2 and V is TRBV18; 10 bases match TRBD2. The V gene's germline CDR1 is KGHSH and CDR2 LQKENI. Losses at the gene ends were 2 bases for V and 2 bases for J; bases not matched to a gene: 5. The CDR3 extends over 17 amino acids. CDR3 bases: TGTGCCAGCTCACCAGGGACTAGCGTTTCCAACACCGGGGAGCTGTTTTTT. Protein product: CASSPGTSVSNTGELFF.

Here the CDR3 DNA reads TGTGCCAGCAGTGAATTTAACAGGGGGCCTCGGGACGAGCAGTACTTC. Its protein product is CASSEFNRGPRDEQYF. The gene calls are TRBV6-1 and TRBJ2-7; 9 bases match TRBD1. V trimming: 2 bases; J trimming: 5 bases; junction bases outside the gene matches: 10. Germline CDR1 MNHNS, CDR2 SASEGT. CDR3 length: 16 residues.

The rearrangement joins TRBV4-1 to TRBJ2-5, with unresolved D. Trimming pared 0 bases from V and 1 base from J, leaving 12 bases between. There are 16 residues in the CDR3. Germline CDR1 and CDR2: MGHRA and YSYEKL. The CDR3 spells CASSQEPTQVQETQYF. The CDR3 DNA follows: TGCGCCAGCAGCCAAGAGCCGACTCAGGTCCAAGAGACCCAGTACTTC.

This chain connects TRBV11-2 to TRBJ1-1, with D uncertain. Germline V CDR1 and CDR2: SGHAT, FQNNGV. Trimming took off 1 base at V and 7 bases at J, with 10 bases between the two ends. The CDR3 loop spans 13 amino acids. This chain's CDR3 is CASSLAGVYEAFF. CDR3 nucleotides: TGTGCCAGCAGCTTAGCCGGGGTTTATGAAGCTTTCTTT.

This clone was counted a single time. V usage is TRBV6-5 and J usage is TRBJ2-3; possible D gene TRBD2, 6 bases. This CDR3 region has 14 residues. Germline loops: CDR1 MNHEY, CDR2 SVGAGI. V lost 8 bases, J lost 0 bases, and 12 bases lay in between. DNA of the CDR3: TGTGCCAGCGGGGGGAGGCTCAGCACAGATACGCAGTATTTT. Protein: CASGGRLSTDTQYF.

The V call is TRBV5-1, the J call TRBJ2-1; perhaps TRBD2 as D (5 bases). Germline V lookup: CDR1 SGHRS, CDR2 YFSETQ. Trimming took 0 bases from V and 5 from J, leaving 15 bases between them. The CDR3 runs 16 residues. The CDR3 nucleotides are TGCGCCAGCAGCTTGGAAATAAGGTTTAGCGACAATGAGCAGTTCTTC. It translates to CASSLEIRFSDNEQFF.